Listed here are 23 T cell receptor beta chains from one sample, sequenced in a study of graft-versus-host responses after intestinal transplantation (dated by TCRdb to the early 2020s). Their recognized antigens are unknown. Explained via the paper, the time point label denotes: cells obtained before transplantation from donor or recipient. Library prep was done by the immunoSEQ multiplex PCR assay. The source is immuneACCESS, and TCRdb retained only in-frame sequences with V and J called. Part of the clones is not carried over; for the studies checked, unresolved V genes explain less than half of this, and the remainder is unexplained. For this sample the table gives about 110,000 clones, of which about 87% were detected only once. The ten most abundant clones make up around 0.76% of the sample. The sample here was unstimulated CD4+ T cells sorted from spleen or lymph node cells, taken before transplant. Receptor source: a human donor who was the organ donor for an intestinal transplant.

The gene calls are TRBV6-1 and TRBJ1-3; 7 bases align to TRBD1. CDR1 and CDR2 (germline): MNHNS, SASEGT. V lost 4 bases to trimming and J lost 0 bases; unmatched junction nucleotides: 9. There are 17 residues in the CDR3. CDR3 sequence (DNA): TGTGCCAGCAGTGGCCACAGGGGCACCAGCTCTGGAAACACCATATATTTT. The encoded protein is CASSGHRGTSSGNTIYF.

The rearrangement joins TRBV15 to TRBJ1-1, with TRBD1 identical over 8 bases. V lost 0 bases and J lost 7; bases outside the gene matches: 7. Germline CDR1 LNHNV, CDR2 YYDKDF (reference sequence). The CDR3 is made up of 15 amino acids. The CDR3 DNA follows: TGTGCCACCAGCAGAGATTGGACAGGGAGGGGTGAAGCTTTCTTT. Amino acids: CATSRDWTGRGEAFF. The variable domain in full, with the rest retrieved from reference TRBV15 and TRBJ1-1, is DAMVIQNPRYQVTQFGKPVTLSCSQTLNHNVMYWYQQKSSQAPKLLFHYYDKDFNNEADTPDNFQSRRPNTSFCFLDIRSPGLGDTAMYLCATSRDWTGRGEAFFGQGTRLTVV.

The chain joins TRBV11-3 to TRBJ1-6; D not certain. V was pared by 4 bases and J by 9 bases, with 13 bases between. This CDR3 is 14 amino acids long. CDR1 and CDR2 from the germline V gene are SGHNT and YENEEA. The CDR3 sequence: CASSYGVGGSPLHF. In nucleotides, the CDR3 is TGTGCCAGCAGCTACGGGGTAGGAGGTTCACCCCTCCACTTT.

The V and J genes are TRBV11-3 and TRBJ2-7; tentatively, D is TRBD1 (5 bases). Germline lookup yields CDR1 SGHNT and CDR2 YENEEA. Trimming shortened V by 8 bases and J by 6 bases, and 17 bases separated the two germline ends. This CDR3 contains 13 residues. CDR3 residues: CASRRQTPSEQYF. DNA for the CDR3: TGTGCCAGCCGGAGACAGACCCCTTCCGAGCAGTACTTC.

The chain uses TRBV30 and TRBJ2-4, with TRBD2 as a possible D gene (6 bases). CDR1 and CDR2 from the germline V gene are GTSNPN and SVGIG (reference sequence). Deletions cut 0 bases from V and 2 bases from J, with 8 bases between. The length of the CDR3 is 14 residues. The CDR3 DNA reads TGTGCCTGGAGTGTAGGAGGGACCAAAAACATTCAGTACTTC. Translation: CAWSVGGTKNIQYF.

The chain couples TRBV10-1 to TRBJ2-2; 10 bases match TRBD1. The CDR3 is 13 amino acids. Germline CDR1 WNHNN, CDR2 SYGVQD (reference sequence). The ends lost 10 bases at V and 4 bases at J; junction bases unmatched: 3. The CDR3 bases are TGCGCCAAGGGGACAGGGGTCACCGGGGAGCTGTTTTTT. Protein product: CAKGTGVTGELFF.

With respect to this clone: Other DNA sequences of this sample code for an identical CDR3. This chain links TRBV5-1 with TRBJ1-1; D remains unclear. The CDR3 is made up of 14 amino acids. Germline V lookup: CDR1 SGHRS, CDR2 YFSETQ. V lost 4 bases, J lost 1 base, and 11 bases lay in between. The CDR3 here is CASSNGQPNTEAFF. The CDR3 DNA reads TGCGCCAGCAGCAACGGTCAACCGAACACTGAAGCTTTCTTT.

The chain combines TRBV10-1 with TRBJ1-1; TRBD1 might be the D (5 bases). The CDR3 consists of 13 residues. The germline V gene has CDR1 WNHNN and CDR2 SYGVQD (reference sequence). V was pared by 7 bases and J by 0 bases, with 9 bases between. CDR3 nucleotide sequence: TGCGCCAGCACCCGGGACTTGAACACTGAAGCTTTCTTT. The encoded protein is CASTRDLNTEAFF.

The chain employs TRBV5-1 and TRBJ2-3; D ambiguous. CDR1 is SGHRS, CDR2 YFSETQ, per germline. V was trimmed by 5 bases and J by 5 bases, leaving 9 bases between them. The CDR3 runs 12 residues. The CDR3 DNA reads TGCGCCAGCAGTCCGGCTGGAGATACGCAGTATTTT. As protein: CASSPAGDTQYF.

V and J are TRBV7-2 and TRBJ1-4; perhaps TRBD1 as D (6 bases). Per germline, CDR1 SGHTA and CDR2 FQGNSA. V dropped 2 bases and J dropped 0 bases, with 7 bases sitting between them. The CDR3 extends over 15 amino acids. DNA of the CDR3: TGTGCCAGCAGCTTACAGGGGCCAACTAATGAAAAACTGTTTTTT. Protein sequence: CASSLQGPTNEKLFF.

The J gene is TRBJ2-5, the V gene TRBV7-9, with 7 bases matching TRBD1. Trimming took 3 bases from V and 5 from J; bases not matched to a gene: 3. This CDR3 is 13 amino acids long. Per the germline V gene, CDR1 is SEHNR and CDR2 is FQNEAQ (reference sequence). Here the CDR3 DNA reads TGTGCCAGCAGCTTCGGGACAGTGGAGACCCAGTACTTC. Its translation is CASSFGTVETQYF.

Of note for this clone: Its ends do not fully match the called genes, so a read error is possible. Other nucleotide sequences in the sample specify the same CDR3. J is TRBJ2-2 and V is TRBV7-6; 8 bases map to TRBD1. There are 15 residues in the CDR3. Germline V gives CDR1 SGHVS, CDR2 FNYEAQ. The CDR3 sequence: CASSPDRVYTGELFF. CDR3 DNA: TGTGCCAGCAGCCCGGACAGGGTGTATACCGGGGAGCTATTTTTT.

The V and J genes are TRBV9 and TRBJ1-5; D call uncertain. Germline V gives CDR1 SGDLS, CDR2 YYNGEE. The CDR3 covers 13 residues. The V end was cut by 1 base, the J end by 5 bases, with 7 bases between. The CDR3 DNA sequence: TGTGCCAGCAGCGTAACGGGCCATCAGCCCCAGCATTTT. Its protein product is CASSVTGHQPQHF.

This rearrangement joins TRBV5-6 to TRBJ2-1; D may be TRBD1 (6 bases). The V and J ends lost 2 bases and 3 bases respectively, with 15 bases between them. Germline loops: CDR1 SGHDT, CDR2 YYEEEE. The CDR3 extends over 16 amino acids. CDR3 region: CASSFRPGVYYNEQFF. The DNA of the CDR3 is TGTGCCAGCAGCTTTCGTCCAGGGGTATACTACAATGAGCAGTTCTTC.

The chain couples TRBV5-1 to TRBJ2-5; D is uncertain. Trimming left V 1 base short and J 4 bases short, with 14 bases between. The length of the CDR3 is 15 residues. The germline CDR1 and CDR2 sequences are SGHRS and YFSETQ. CDR3 DNA: TGCGCCAGCAGCTTGTTTAACAGCTTGGGAGAGACCCAGTACTTC. As protein: CASSLFNSLGETQYF.

The V call is TRBV7-9, the J call TRBJ1-6; 8 bases line up with TRBD1. Germline V lookup: CDR1 SEHNR, CDR2 FQNEAQ (reference sequence). The J segment lost 11 bases and the V segment lost 0 bases, leaving 6 bases of the junction unmatched. This CDR3 region has 15 residues. Here the CDR3 reads CASSLATGVWAPLHF. Written as DNA, the CDR3 is TGTGCCAGCAGCTTAGCGACAGGGGTTTGGGCACCCCTCCACTTT.

V gene TRBV2 combines with J gene TRBJ2-7, with TRBD1 matching 10 bases. The V and J ends lost 6 bases and 0 bases, in that order; junction bases with no gene match: 17. CDR1 is SNHLY, CDR2 FYNNEI, per germline. The CDR3 has 19 amino acids. The chain's CDR3 is CASSRPGTGASDHSYEQYF. In nucleotides, the CDR3 is TGTGCCAGCAGCCGACCAGGGACAGGGGCCAGCGATCACTCCTACGAGCAGTACTTC.

The chain joins TRBV2 to TRBJ1-5; D is undetermined. Trimming removed 4 bases from V and 5 bases from J, with 9 bases in between. This CDR3 spans 13 amino acids. Germline V gives CDR1 SNHLY, CDR2 FYNNEI. The chain's CDR3 is CASSGGRDQPQHF. The CDR3, as DNA: TGTGCCAGCAGTGGCGGGAGAGATCAGCCCCAGCATTTT.

The V and J genes are TRBV5-4 and TRBJ2-5, with TRBD1 as a possible D gene (5 bases). The V end lost 2 bases, the J end lost 4 bases, and 12 bases lay between the germline ends. The CDR3 is made up of 14 amino acids. The germline gives CDR1 SGHNT, CDR2 YYREEE (reference sequence). CDR3 in amino acids: CASSFYRTAETQYF. CDR3 coding DNA: TGTGCCAGCAGCTTCTACAGGACCGCAGAGACCCAGTACTTC.

J is TRBJ1-5 and V is TRBV18, with 7 bases fitting TRBD1. The length of the CDR3 is 14 residues. Per germline, CDR1 KGHSH and CDR2 LQKENI. Losses at the gene ends were 2 bases for V and 9 bases for J; bases not matched to a gene: 7. CDR3 in DNA: TGTGCCAGCTCACCAGGAGACAGGGCTTGGCCCCAGCATTTT. As protein: CASSPGDRAWPQHF.

The chain links TRBV7-8 to TRBJ2-7; 11 bases fit TRBD1. CDR1 and CDR2 from the germline V gene are SGHVS and FQNEAQ. This CDR3 has 15 residues. The junction had 6 bases not matched to a gene; V was cut back by 4 bases and J by 4 bases. In DNA, the CDR3 is TGTGCCAGCAGCTATAGGACAGGGGGCTTGTACGAGCAGTACTTC. Protein product: CASSYRTGGLYEQYF.

This clone was observed a single time. V gene TRBV7-6 combines with J gene TRBJ2-3; TRBD1 is a possible D gene (5 bases). Trimming stripped 1 base from V and 2 bases from J, with 10 bases between. This CDR3 region has 15 residues. The germline gives CDR1 SGHVS, CDR2 FNYEAQ. The CDR3 DNA reads TGTGCCAGCAGCTTAGGGCAGGGAAACACAGATACGCAGTATTTT. Amino acid sequence: CASSLGQGNTDTQYF.

This rearrangement joins TRBV6-1 to TRBJ2-2, with D perhaps matching TRBD1 (5 bases). This CDR3 comprises 13 residues. Germline CDR1 reads MNHNS; CDR2 reads SASEGT. V was pared by 3 bases and J by 6 bases, with 8 bases between. CDR3 DNA sequence: TGTGCCAGCAGTGACCAGGGTCCCGGGGAGCTGTTTTTT. Translating gives CASSDQGPGELFF.